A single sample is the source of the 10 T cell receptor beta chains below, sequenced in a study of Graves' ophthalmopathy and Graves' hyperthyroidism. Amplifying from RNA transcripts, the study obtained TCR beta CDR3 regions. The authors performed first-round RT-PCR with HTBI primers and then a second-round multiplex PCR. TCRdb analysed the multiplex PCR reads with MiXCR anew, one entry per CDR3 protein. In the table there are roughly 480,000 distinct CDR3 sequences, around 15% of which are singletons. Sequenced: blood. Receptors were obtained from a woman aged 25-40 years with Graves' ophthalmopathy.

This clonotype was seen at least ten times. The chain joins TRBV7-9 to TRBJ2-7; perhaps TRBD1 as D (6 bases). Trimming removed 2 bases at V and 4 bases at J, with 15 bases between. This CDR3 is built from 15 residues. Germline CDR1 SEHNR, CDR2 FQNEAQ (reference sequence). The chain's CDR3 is CASSLLDQGQYEQYF. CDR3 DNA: TGTGCCAGCAGCTTACTGGATCAGGGACAATACGAGCAGTACTTC.

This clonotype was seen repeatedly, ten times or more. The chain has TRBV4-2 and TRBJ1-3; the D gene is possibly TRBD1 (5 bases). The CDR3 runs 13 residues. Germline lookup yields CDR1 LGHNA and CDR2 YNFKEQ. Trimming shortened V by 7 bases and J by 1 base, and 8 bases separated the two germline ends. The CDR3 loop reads CASTGASGNTIYF. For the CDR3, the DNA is TGTGCCAGCACCGGGGCATCTGGAAACACCATATATTTT.

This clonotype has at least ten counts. The CDR3 DNA reads as TGTGCCAGCAGTCCCAACATGGACACTGAAGCTTTCTTT. It encodes CASSPNMDTEAFF. This chain uses TRBV7-2 with TRBJ1-1, with D unclear. V was pared by 6 bases and J by 3 bases, with 11 bases between. The CDR3 extends over 13 amino acids. The germline V gene encodes CDR1 SGHTA and CDR2 FQGNSA.

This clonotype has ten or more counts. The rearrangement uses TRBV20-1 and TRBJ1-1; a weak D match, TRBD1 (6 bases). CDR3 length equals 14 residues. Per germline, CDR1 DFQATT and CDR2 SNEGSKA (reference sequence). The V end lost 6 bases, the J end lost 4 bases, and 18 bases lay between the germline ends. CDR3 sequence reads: CSADPGQGVTEAFF. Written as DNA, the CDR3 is TGCAGTGCCGACCCGGGACAAGGGGTCACTGAAGCTTTCTTT.

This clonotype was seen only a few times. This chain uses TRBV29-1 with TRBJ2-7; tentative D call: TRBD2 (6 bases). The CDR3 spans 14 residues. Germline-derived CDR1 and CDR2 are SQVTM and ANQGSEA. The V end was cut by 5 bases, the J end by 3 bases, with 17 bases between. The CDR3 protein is CSVKSAGSRYEQYF. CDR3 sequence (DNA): TGCAGCGTTAAATCCGCCGGGAGCCGCTACGAGCAGTACTTC.

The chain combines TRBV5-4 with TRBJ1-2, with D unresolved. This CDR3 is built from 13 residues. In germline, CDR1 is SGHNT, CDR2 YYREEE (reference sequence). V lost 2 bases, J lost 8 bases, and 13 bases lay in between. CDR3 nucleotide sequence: TGTGCCAGCAGCTTTTGGGCCTTAGGGGGCTACACCTTC. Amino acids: CASSFWALGGYTF.

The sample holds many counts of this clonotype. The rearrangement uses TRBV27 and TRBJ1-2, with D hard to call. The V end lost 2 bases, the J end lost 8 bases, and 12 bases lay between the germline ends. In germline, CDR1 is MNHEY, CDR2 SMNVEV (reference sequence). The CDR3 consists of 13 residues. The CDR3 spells CASSLLAGGGYTF. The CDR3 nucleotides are TGTGCCAGCAGTTTACTCGCAGGTGGAGGCTACACCTTC.

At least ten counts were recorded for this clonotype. The CDR3 reads CAIRQRGEETQYF. DNA of the CDR3: TGTGCCATCCGTCAGCGGGGTGAAGAGACCCAGTACTTC. J is TRBJ2-5 and V is TRBV10-3; 7 nucleotides line up with TRBD2. The germline gives CDR1 ENHRY, CDR2 SYGVKD. CDR3 length: 13 amino acids. Trimming at V came to 8 bases and at J to 3 bases, leaving 6 bases not matched to a gene.

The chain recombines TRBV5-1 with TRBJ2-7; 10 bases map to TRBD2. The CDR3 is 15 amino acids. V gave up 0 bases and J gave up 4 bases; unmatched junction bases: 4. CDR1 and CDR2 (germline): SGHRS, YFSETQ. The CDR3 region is CASSLEAGGRYEQYF. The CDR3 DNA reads TGCGCCAGCAGCTTGGAAGCGGGGGGGCGGTACGAGCAGTACTTC.

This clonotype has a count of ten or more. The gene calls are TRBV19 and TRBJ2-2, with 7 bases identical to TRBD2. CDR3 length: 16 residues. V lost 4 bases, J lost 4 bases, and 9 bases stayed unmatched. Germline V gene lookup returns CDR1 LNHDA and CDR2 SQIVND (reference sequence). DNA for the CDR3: TGTGCCAGTAGTAAAGGCGCGGGAGCGGGCACCGGGGAGCTGTTTTTT. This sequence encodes CASSKGAGAGTGELFF.